The sequence of this TCR beta chain was determined in a study of T-cell reconstitution after alpha-beta-depleted transplantation in children. This clonotype was recorded a few times. Researchers prepared the TCRbeta library using unique molecular identifiers, the study reports. A single record per CDR3 protein comes from TCRdb applying MiXCR to the PCR reads. The sample has around 490,000 distinct CDR3 sequences, about 10% seen once. The length of the CDR3 is 14 residues. The material was PBMCs, mostly from graft donor cells, obtained 180 days after TCRalphabeta/CD19-depleted stem cell transplant. The receptor was derived from a female patient between 2 and 15 years old who had a stem cell transplant for aplastic anemia, so the T cells may come from the graft donor. J is TRBJ2-7 and V is TRBV21-1. TRBV21-1 is tagged as a pseudogene. The CDR3 nucleotides are TGTGCCAGCAGCAAAGTATTAGTGGCCTACGAGCAGTACGTC. Translation: CASSKVLVAYEQYV.